These 22 T cell receptor beta chains were all obtained from the same sample, sequenced in a study of cytomegalovirus exposure and HLA in healthy donors. Vbeta (60) and Jbeta (13) primers were used in the PCR. TCRdb's table, derived via immunoSEQ multiplex PCR, lists solely in-frame clones and lacks some. The profile shows approximately 150,000 clones, approximately 73% of them singletons. What was sequenced was PBMCs. Receptors originate from a woman under 30 in good health and CMV-seronegative.

The J gene is TRBJ1-4, the V gene TRBV5-5; D unresolved. V was pared by 4 bases and J by 8 bases, with 21 bases between. This CDR3 region has 16 residues. Germline V gives CDR1 SGHKS, CDR2 YYEKEE (reference sequence). CDR3 bases: TGTGCCAGCAGCACCCAGGACGGCGGGGTAGGGGAAAAACTGTTTTTT. This translates into CASSTQDGGVGEKLFF.

This clone was detected once. In nucleotides, the CDR3 is TGCGCCAGCAGCTTGGGGCGGGCTACCCAGGTAGAGACCCAGTACTTC. Its translation is CASSLGRATQVETQYF. This chain uses TRBV5-1 with TRBJ2-5, with D possibly TRBD2 on 5 matching bases. Trimming removed 0 bases from V and 4 bases from J, with 16 bases in between. The CDR3 runs to 16 residues. Germline CDR1 is SGHRS and CDR2 is YFSETQ.

The chain links TRBV7-8 to TRBJ2-7, with D perhaps matching TRBD1 (6 bases). Looked up from germline, CDR1 is SGHVS and CDR2 is FQNEAQ. The V and J ends lost 3 bases and 1 base respectively, with 7 bases between them. This CDR3 has 13 residues. The chain's CDR3 is CASSLGHSYEQYF. CDR3 nucleotides: TGTGCCAGCAGCTTGGGACATTCCTACGAGCAGTACTTC.

The chain joins TRBV6-5 to TRBJ1-5; TRBD1 might be the D (5 bases). This CDR3 is 14 amino acids long. V lost 0 bases, J lost 15 bases, and 18 bases lay in between. Germline lookup yields CDR1 MNHEY and CDR2 SVGAGI. CDR3 coding DNA: TGTGCCAGCAGTTACTCGACTCAGGGTATCCCTGGGCATTTT. Translation gives CASSYSTQGIPGHF.

The chain uses TRBV28 and TRBJ2-7, with TRBD1 matching 9 bases. Losses at the gene ends were 4 bases for V and 2 bases for J; bases not matched to a gene: 9. The CDR3 spans 16 residues. Germline V gives CDR1 MDHEN, CDR2 SYDVKM. The CDR3 spells CASSSYRTGDTYEQYF. The CDR3 bases are TGTGCCAGCAGTTCCTACCGGACAGGGGATACCTACGAGCAGTACTTC.

This chain links TRBV4-1 with TRBJ2-1; D gene uncertain. The CDR3 length is 15 residues. The germline V gene encodes CDR1 MGHRA and CDR2 YSYEKL. Trimming removed 4 bases from V and 4 bases from J, with 14 bases in between. CDR3 residues: CASSPDHSQYNEQFF. CDR3 coding DNA: TGCGCCAGCAGCCCAGATCACTCCCAATACAATGAGCAGTTCTTC.

The chain uses TRBV6-1 and TRBJ2-2, with 9 bases matching TRBD1. Germline assignment: CDR1 MNHNS and CDR2 SASEGT. This CDR3 contains 14 residues. J gave up 5 bases and V 5 bases, and 3 bases lay outside the gene matches. As DNA, the CDR3 is TGTGCCAGCAGTTGGGACAGGGAGACCGGGGAGCTGTTTTTT. Translation: CASSWDRETGELFF.

This clone was recorded only once. The rearrangement links TRBV7-2 to TRBJ2-1, with TRBD2 identical over 9 bases. Germline V lookup: CDR1 SGHTA, CDR2 FQGNSA. CDR3 size: 12 residues. V shed 5 bases and J 15 bases; nucleotides not matched to a gene: 8. The CDR3 DNA sequence: TGTGCCAGCAGCCAAATAGCGGGAGAAAGGTTCTTC. Translated: CASSQIAGERFF.

The chain employs TRBV7-9 and TRBJ1-2, with 8 bases identical to TRBD1. With V trimmed by 1 base and J by 7 bases, 8 bases remained unmatched. This CDR3 region has 15 residues. Germline lookup yields CDR1 SEHNR and CDR2 FQNEAQ (reference sequence). CDR3 loop: CASSLEATGVSGYTF. DNA for the CDR3: TGTGCCAGCAGCTTAGAGGCGACAGGGGTTTCTGGCTACACCTTC.

The genes are TRBV2 and TRBJ2-3, with D tentatively TRBD1 (6 bases). CDR1 and CDR2 from the germline V gene are SNHLY and FYNNEI. V was trimmed by 3 bases and J by 6 bases, leaving 13 bases between them. This CDR3 has 14 residues. CDR3 in amino acids: CASSEAGTLDTQYF. The CDR3 coding sequence is TGTGCCAGCAGTGAGGCCGGGACACTTGATACGCAGTATTTT.

This clone was detected once. The DNA of the CDR3 is TGTGCCAGCGGGTTCCGACAGGGGGTTGAAAAACTGTTTTTT. Translation gives CASGFRQGVEKLFF. The rearrangement links TRBV27 to TRBJ1-4, with 9 positions matching TRBD1. Germline assignment: CDR1 MNHEY and CDR2 SMNVEV (reference sequence). J lost 7 bases, V lost 8 bases, and 8 bases had no gene match. This CDR3 is built from 14 residues.

The chain couples TRBV6-4 to TRBJ2-4, with TRBD2 matching over 7 bases. The CDR3 has 15 residues. Germline V gene lookup returns CDR1 MRHNA and CDR2 SNTAGT. J gave up 10 bases and V 4 bases, and 13 bases lay outside the gene matches. The CDR3 reads CASSARWGGLDIQYF. In DNA form, the CDR3 reads TGTGCCAGCAGTGCCCGCTGGGGGGGTTTGGATATTCAGTACTTC.

The chain couples TRBV6-1 to TRBJ1-2, with 10 bases lining up with TRBD1. V shed 5 bases, J shed 4 bases, and the junction held 7 bases outside the gene matches. CDR3 length: 15 residues. Germline V gene sequence: CDR1 MNHNS, CDR2 SASEGT. The CDR3 spells CASSSWTGGSYGYTF. DNA of the CDR3: TGTGCCAGCAGTTCGTGGACAGGGGGGAGCTATGGCTACACCTTC.

This clone was observed a handful of times. J is TRBJ2-1 and V is TRBV7-2; TRBD2 aligns across 11 bases. Germline lookup yields CDR1 SGHTA and CDR2 FQGNSA. The CDR3 is 18 amino acids. The V segment lost 2 bases and the J segment 3 bases; nucleotides outside the gene matches: 9. The CDR3 coding sequence is TGTGCCAGCAGCTTATCGGGACTAGCGGTCCCCGGCTACAATGAGCAGTTCTTC. Translated, it gives CASSLSGLAVPGYNEQFF. Full variable domain (rest looked up from reference TRBV7-2 and TRBJ2-1): GAGVSQSPSNKVTEKGKDVELRCDPISGHTALYWYRQSLGQGLEFLIYFQGNSAPDKSGLPSDRFSAERTGGSVSTLTIQRTQQEDSAVYLCASSLSGLAVPGYNEQFFGPGTRLTVL.

The gene calls are TRBV5-4 and TRBJ2-3, with a possible D match to TRBD2 (6 bases). Germline V lookup: CDR1 SGHNT, CDR2 YYREEE (reference sequence). Trimming left V 4 bases short and J 2 bases short, with 17 bases between. This CDR3 is built from 16 residues. CDR3: CASSPPRDSPTDTQYF. CDR3 nucleotide sequence: TGTGCCAGCAGCCCCCCCCGGGACTCGCCCACAGATACGCAGTATTTT.

This sequence joins TRBV28 and TRBJ1-3; tentatively, D is TRBD1 (5 bases). CDR1 and CDR2 from the germline V gene are MDHEN and SYDVKM. V lost 6 bases to trimming and J lost 1 base, with 13 bases between them. The CDR3 runs 15 residues. CDR3 in amino acids: CASSQHGASGNTIYF. The CDR3 nucleotides read TGTGCCAGCAGCCAACATGGGGCATCTGGAAACACCATATATTTT. The variable domain in full, completed from reference TRBV28 and TRBJ1-3, reads DVKVTQSSRYLVKRTGEKVFLECVQDMDHENMFWYRQDPGLGLRLIYFSYDVKMKEKGDIPEGYSVSREKKERFSLILESASTNQTSMYLCASSQHGASGNTIYFGEGSWLTVV.

The chain uses TRBV7-8 and TRBJ2-7, with 10 bases lining up with TRBD2. V gave up 1 base and J gave up 7 bases; unmatched junction bases: 7. This CDR3 is 15 amino acids long. Germline values: CDR1 SGHVS, CDR2 FQNEAQ. The CDR3 DNA follows: TGTGCCAGCAGCTTAGGAGCGGGAGGGGCCTGGGAGCAGTACTTC. This sequence encodes CASSLGAGGAWEQYF.

The chain recombines TRBV4-1 with TRBJ1-5; D may be TRBD1 (5 bases). Trimming removed 0 bases at V and 4 bases at J, with 19 bases between. This CDR3 contains 18 residues. Germline lookup yields CDR1 MGHRA and CDR2 YSYEKL. The CDR3 loop reads CASSQDSGSQGRNQPQHF. CDR3 nucleotides: TGCGCCAGCAGCCAAGATTCAGGGTCCCAGGGCAGGAATCAGCCCCAGCATTTT.

The J gene is TRBJ2-7, the V gene TRBV27; 8 bases are shared with TRBD2. The CDR3 runs 14 residues. Germline V gives CDR1 MNHEY, CDR2 SMNVEV (reference sequence). V gave up 4 bases and J gave up 2 bases; unmatched junction bases: 4. Written as DNA, the CDR3 is TGTGCCAGCAGTTCCCGGGGGGGGCCCTACGAGCAGTACTTC. Its translation: CASSSRGGPYEQYF.

CDR3 coding DNA: TGTGCCAGCAGCTTGCCGGGGGGGACTAGCACAGATACGCAGTATTTT. Protein: CASSLPGGTSTDTQYF. The rearrangement joins TRBV5-6 to TRBJ2-3; 8 nucleotides line up with TRBD2. Trimming removed 1 base from V and 0 bases from J; junction bases left unmatched: 4. Germline V lookup: CDR1 SGHDT, CDR2 YYEEEE. The CDR3 loop spans 16 amino acids.

In its sample, this clone was seen a few times. This chain uses TRBV5-4 with TRBJ1-1, with a possible D match to TRBD1 (5 bases). With 1 base removed from V and 3 bases from J, the gap between germline ends came to 13 bases. Germline V lookup: CDR1 SGHNT, CDR2 YYREEE (reference sequence). The CDR3 has 15 amino acids. CDR3 in amino acids: CASSLPQGLDTEAFF. CDR3 bases: TGTGCCAGCAGCTTGCCGCAGGGCCTGGACACTGAAGCTTTCTTT.

The rearrangement links TRBV10-3 to TRBJ2-1, with 11 bases matching TRBD2. V shed 3 bases, J shed 4 bases, and the junction held 11 bases outside the gene matches. The germline V gene encodes CDR1 ENHRY and CDR2 SYGVKD. The CDR3 length is 18 residues. For the CDR3, the DNA is TGTGCCATCAGTGAAAGGATAGCGGGAGGGCCTGTGTACAATGAGCAGTTCTTC. This gives the protein CAISERIAGGPVYNEQFF.